Here is one T cell receptor (beta chain) with its context. This CDR3 has 16 amino acids. Germline assignment: CDR1 SGHAT and CDR2 FQNNGV. The ends lost 5 bases at V and 0 bases at J; junction bases unmatched: 10. Sequencing used immunoSEQ multiplex PCR; TCRdb keeps in-frame clones, though not all of them. In the table there are roughly 2.1 million clones, about 93% of which are singletons. CD45RO-negative, CCR7-positively selected cells formed the naive CD8 fraction, excluding terminally differentiated effector memory CD45RA+ cells. This record comes from a study of shared clonotypes between healthy human individuals.

The chain uses TRBV11-2 and TRBJ2-7, with 7 positions matching TRBD1. This TCR was recovered from a man younger than 35 in good health. Some clones in this sample may be carry-over from other donors' samples. The sequencing sample was made of naive CD8+ T cells from PBMCs. The CDR3 is CASSLQGVLVSYEQYF. CDR3 DNA: TGTGCCAGCAGCCTCCAGGGGGTTCTGGTCTCCTACGAGCAGTACTTC. The variable domain in full, with the rest retrieved from reference TRBV11-2 and TRBJ2-7, is EAGVAQSPRYKIIEKRQSVAFWCNPISGHATLYWYQQILGQGPKLLIQFQNNGVVDDSQLPKDRFSAERLKGVDSTLKIQPAKLEDSAVYLCASSLQGVLVSYEQYFGPGTRLTVT.